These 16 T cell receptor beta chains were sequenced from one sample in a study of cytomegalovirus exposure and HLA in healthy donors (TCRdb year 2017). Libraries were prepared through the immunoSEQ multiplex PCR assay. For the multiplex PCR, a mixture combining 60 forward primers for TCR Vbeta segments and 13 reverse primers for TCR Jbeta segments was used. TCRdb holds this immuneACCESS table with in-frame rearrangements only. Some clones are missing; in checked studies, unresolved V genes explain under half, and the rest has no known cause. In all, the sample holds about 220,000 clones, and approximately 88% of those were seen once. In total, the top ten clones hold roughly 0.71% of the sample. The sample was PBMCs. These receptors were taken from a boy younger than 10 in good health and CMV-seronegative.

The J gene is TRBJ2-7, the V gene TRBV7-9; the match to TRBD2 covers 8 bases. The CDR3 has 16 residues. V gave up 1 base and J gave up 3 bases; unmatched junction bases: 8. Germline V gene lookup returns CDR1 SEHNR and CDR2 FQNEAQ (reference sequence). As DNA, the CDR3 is TGTGCCAGCAGCTTAGATCGAACTAGCGGAAGCTACGAGCAGTACTTC. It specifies CASSLDRTSGSYEQYF.

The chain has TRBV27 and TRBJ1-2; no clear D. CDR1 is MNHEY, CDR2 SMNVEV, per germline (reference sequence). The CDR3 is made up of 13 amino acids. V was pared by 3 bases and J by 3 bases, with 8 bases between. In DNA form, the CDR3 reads TGTGCCAGCAGTTTTGCCAGTCACTATGGCTACACCTTC. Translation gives CASSFASHYGYTF.

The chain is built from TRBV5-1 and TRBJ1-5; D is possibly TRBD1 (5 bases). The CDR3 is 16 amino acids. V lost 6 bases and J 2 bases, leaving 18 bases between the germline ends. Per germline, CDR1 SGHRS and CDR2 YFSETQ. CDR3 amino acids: CASKDGTGGGNQPQHF. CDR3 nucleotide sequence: TGCGCCAGCAAAGATGGGACTGGGGGGGGCAATCAGCCCCAGCATTTT.

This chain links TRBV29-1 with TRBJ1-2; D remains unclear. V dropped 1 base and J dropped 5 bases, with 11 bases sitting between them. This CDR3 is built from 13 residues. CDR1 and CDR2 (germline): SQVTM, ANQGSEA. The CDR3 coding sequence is TGCAGCGTTGAAGGAATCCGAGAGTATGGCTACACCTTC. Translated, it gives CSVEGIREYGYTF.

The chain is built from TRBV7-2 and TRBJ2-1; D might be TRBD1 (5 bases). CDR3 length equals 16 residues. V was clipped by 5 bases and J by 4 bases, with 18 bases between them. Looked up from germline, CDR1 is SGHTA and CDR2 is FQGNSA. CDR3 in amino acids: CASSPSGPPLYNEQFF. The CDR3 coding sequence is TGTGCCAGCAGCCCGTCAGGGCCCCCACTATACAATGAGCAGTTCTTC.

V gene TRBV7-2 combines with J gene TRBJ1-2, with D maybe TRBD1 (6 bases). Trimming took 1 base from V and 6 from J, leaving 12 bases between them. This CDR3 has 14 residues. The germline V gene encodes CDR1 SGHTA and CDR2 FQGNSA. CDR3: CASSLGQAENGYTF. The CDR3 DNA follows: TGTGCCAGCAGCTTAGGACAGGCGGAAAATGGCTACACCTTC.

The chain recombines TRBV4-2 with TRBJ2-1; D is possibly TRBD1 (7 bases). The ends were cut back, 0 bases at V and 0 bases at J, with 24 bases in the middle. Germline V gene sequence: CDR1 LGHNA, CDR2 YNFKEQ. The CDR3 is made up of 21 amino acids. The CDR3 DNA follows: TGTGCCAGCAGCCAAGATACCGGGATTGGAGGGGGCTTTAGCTCCTACAATGAGCAGTTCTTC. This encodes CASSQDTGIGGGFSSYNEQFF.

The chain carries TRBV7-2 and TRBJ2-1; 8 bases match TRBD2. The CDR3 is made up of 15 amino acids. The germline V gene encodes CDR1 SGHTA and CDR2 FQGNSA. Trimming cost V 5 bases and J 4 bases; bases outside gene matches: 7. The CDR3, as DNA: TGTGCCAGCAGCCAAACGGGACTAGTTTACAATGAGCAGTTCTTC. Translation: CASSQTGLVYNEQFF.

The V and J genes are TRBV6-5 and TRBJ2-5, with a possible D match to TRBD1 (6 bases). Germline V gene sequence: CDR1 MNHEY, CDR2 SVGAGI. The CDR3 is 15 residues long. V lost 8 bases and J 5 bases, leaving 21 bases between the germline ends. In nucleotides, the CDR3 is TGTGCCAGCTTCCCGGGACACAACCCCGGGGAGACCCAGTACTTC. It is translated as CASFPGHNPGETQYF.

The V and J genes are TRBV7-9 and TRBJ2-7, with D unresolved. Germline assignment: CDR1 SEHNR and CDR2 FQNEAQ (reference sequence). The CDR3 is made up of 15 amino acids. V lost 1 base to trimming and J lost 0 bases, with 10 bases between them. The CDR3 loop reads CASSLEARSSYEQYF. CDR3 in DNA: TGTGCCAGCAGCTTAGAGGCGAGGAGCTCCTACGAGCAGTACTTC.

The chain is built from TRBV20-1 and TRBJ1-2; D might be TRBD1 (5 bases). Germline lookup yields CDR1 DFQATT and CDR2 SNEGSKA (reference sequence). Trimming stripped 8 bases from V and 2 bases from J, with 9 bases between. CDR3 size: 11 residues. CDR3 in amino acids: CSPTGNYGYTF. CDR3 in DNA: TGCAGTCCCACAGGCAACTATGGCTACACCTTC.

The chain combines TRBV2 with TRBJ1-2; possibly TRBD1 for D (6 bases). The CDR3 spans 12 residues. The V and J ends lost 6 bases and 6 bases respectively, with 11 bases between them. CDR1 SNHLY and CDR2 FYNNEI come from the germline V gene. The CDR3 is CASSPTGNGYTF. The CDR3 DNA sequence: TGTGCCAGCAGCCCCACAGGGAATGGCTACACCTTC. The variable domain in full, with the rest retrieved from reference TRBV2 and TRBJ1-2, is EPEVTQTPSHQVTQMGQEVILRCVPISNHLYFYWYRQILGQKVEFLVSFYNNEISEKSEIFDDQFSVERPDGSNFTLKIRSTKLEDSAMYFCASSPTGNGYTFGSGTRLTVV.

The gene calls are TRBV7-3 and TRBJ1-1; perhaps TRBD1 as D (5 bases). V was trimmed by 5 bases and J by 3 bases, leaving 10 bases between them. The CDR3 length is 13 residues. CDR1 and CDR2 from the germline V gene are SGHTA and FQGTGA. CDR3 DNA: TGTGCCAGCAGCCCTACGGGGGACACTGAAGCTTTCTTT. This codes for CASSPTGDTEAFF.

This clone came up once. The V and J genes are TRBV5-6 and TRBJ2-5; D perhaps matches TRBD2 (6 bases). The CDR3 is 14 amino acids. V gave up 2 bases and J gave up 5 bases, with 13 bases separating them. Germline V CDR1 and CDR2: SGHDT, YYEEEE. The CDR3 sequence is CASSLDSAGETQYF. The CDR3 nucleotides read TGTGCCAGCAGCTTAGACAGTGCGGGGGAGACCCAGTACTTC.

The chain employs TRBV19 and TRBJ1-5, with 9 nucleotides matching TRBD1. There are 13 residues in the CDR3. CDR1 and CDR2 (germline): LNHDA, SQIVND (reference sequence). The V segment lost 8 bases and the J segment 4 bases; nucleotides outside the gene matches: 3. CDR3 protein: CASGQGRNQPQHF. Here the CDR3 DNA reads TGTGCCAGTGGACAGGGGAGGAATCAGCCCCAGCATTTT. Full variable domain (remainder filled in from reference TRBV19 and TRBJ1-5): DGGITQSPKYLFRKEGQNVTLSCEQNLNHDAMYWYRQDPGQGLRLIYYSQIVNDFQKGDIAEGYSVSREKKESFPLTVTSAQKNPTAFYLCASGQGRNQPQHFGDGTRLSIL.

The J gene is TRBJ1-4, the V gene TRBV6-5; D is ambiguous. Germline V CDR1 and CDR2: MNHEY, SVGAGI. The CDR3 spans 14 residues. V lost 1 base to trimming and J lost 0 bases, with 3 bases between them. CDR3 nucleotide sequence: TGTGCCAGCAGTTACTACTCAACTAATGAAAAACTGTTTTTT. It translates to CASSYYSTNEKLFF.